One and the same sample provided the 12 T cell receptor beta chains below, sequenced in a study of molecular identifiers for immune sequencing clone quantification. TCRdb used MiXCR to reprocess the PCR reads, holding one entry per CDR3 protein. Here the sample spans tens of thousands of distinct CDR3 sequences, around a fifth being singletons. The specimen sequenced was naive CD8+ T cells from blood, with Jurkat cell RNA spiked in. Noted subset: FACS-sorted CD8+CD4-CCR7+CD45RA+ naive T cells. Receptors were obtained from a human donor in good health. Some libraries in this study had Jurkat cell RNA spiked in.

A note on this clonotype: This may stem from a read error, because a much larger clone lies one nucleotide away. The V gene is TRBV20-1, the J gene TRBJ1-5, with TRBD1 matching over 9 bases. Germline V CDR1 and CDR2: DFQATT, SNEGSKA (reference sequence). V lost 4 bases to trimming and J lost 4 bases; unmatched junction nucleotides: 8. The CDR3 runs to 15 residues. The CDR3 sequence is CSATTQGTGNQPQHF. CDR3 DNA sequence: TGCAGTGCTACGACCCAAGGGACAGGGAATCAGCCCCAGCATTTT.

Worth noting for this clonotype: Relative to the germline gene, one junction end is altered; a read error may explain this. The chain recombines TRBV7-8 with TRBJ2-4; D is ambiguous. The germline CDR1 and CDR2 sequences are SGHVS and FQNEAQ. The CDR3 sequence is 15 residues long. In DNA form, the CDR3 reads TGTGCCAGCAGCTTGGCCGACTCCCAGCTAAACATTCAGTGCTTC. Its translation: CASSLADSQLNIQCF.

In its sample, this clonotype was seen a few times. A read error may be the cause here, since a much bigger clone is one base away. As DNA, the CDR3 is TGTGCCAGTAGTATAGTAGGGCCTGCCTACGAGCAGTACTTC. It encodes CASSIVGPAYEQYF. The chain joins TRBV19 to TRBJ2-7; no firm D call. Between the trimmed V and J ends, which lost 1 base and 2 bases, there was a span of 9 bases. Germline CDR1 and CDR2: LNHDA and SQIVND (reference sequence). This CDR3 has 14 amino acids.

This clonotype has just a few counts. A much larger clone lies a single base off, so this may be a read error. The CDR3 does not close with the conserved phenylalanine or tryptophan, likely indicating a read error. The rearrangement joins TRBV5-6 to TRBJ2-5; 7 nucleotides line up with TRBD1. Per germline, CDR1 SGHDT and CDR2 YYEEEE. V was clipped by 0 bases and J by 6 bases; unmatched bases: 5. This CDR3 region has 14 residues. The CDR3 spells CASSLGQGRKTQYS. The CDR3 DNA reads TGTGCCAGCAGCTTGGGACAGGGCAGAAAGACCCAGTACTCC.

This clonotype was counted only a few times. This chain connects TRBV28 to TRBJ2-1; 7 nucleotides match TRBD2. Per the germline V gene, CDR1 is MDHEN and CDR2 is SYDVKM. The ends lost 1 base at V and 4 bases at J; junction bases unmatched: 4. This CDR3 contains 15 residues. The CDR3 region is CASSLYRTSYNEQFF. The DNA for the CDR3 is TGTGCCAGCAGTTTATATCGGACTAGTTACAATGAGCAGTTCTTC.

This clonotype was picked up many times. The chain employs TRBV7-2 and TRBJ1-5; D unresolved. Germline lookup yields CDR1 SGHTA and CDR2 FQGNSA. V lost 5 bases and J lost 2, with 4 bases in between. The CDR3 runs 12 residues. The CDR3 region has the DNA TGTGCCAGCAGCCGACGCAATCAGCCCCAGCATTTT. Residues: CASSRRNQPQHF. The variable domain in full, with the rest retrieved from reference TRBV7-2 and TRBJ1-5, is GAGVSQSPSNKVTEKGKDVELRCDPISGHTALYWYRQSLGQGLEFLIYFQGNSAPDKSGLPSDRFSAERTGGSVSTLTIQRTQQEDSAVYLCASSRRNQPQHFGDGTRLSIL.

This clonotype was seen more than once but under ten times. This chain uses TRBV7-9 with TRBJ2-1; 9 bases map to TRBD1. Germline trimming cut 4 bases from V and 0 bases from J; bases unmatched to any gene: 13. The CDR3 spans 19 residues. Germline loops: CDR1 SEHNR, CDR2 FQNEAQ (reference sequence). The CDR3 nucleotides read TGTGCCAGCAGCTCCCGGGACAGGGCACCACCGAGCTCCTACAATGAGCAGTTCTTC. Translated: CASSSRDRAPPSSYNEQFF.

In this sample, this clonotype turned up many times. J is TRBJ2-1 and V is TRBV20-1, with D perhaps assigned TRBD1 or TRBD2 (5 bases each). The CDR3 contains 14 residues. V lost 7 bases and J lost 1, with 14 bases in between. Germline CDR1 and CDR2: DFQATT and SNEGSKA (reference sequence). The CDR3 reads CSVILGESYNEQFF. The CDR3, as DNA: TGCAGTGTGATACTAGGGGAATCCTACAATGAGCAGTTCTTC.

Many counts were recorded for this clonotype. For the CDR3, the DNA is TGTGCCAGCAGCCGGTCCGGCGGGGAGACCCAGTACTTC. This codes for CASSRSGGETQYF. This chain links TRBV7-9 with TRBJ2-5; TRBD2 is a possible D gene (5 bases). This CDR3 contains 13 residues. Germline V gene lookup returns CDR1 SEHNR and CDR2 FQNEAQ (reference sequence). Trimming took off 5 bases at V and 5 bases at J, with 12 bases between the two ends. The entire variable domain, with the rest obtained from reference TRBV7-9 and TRBJ2-5, is as follows: DTGVSQNPRHKITKRGQNVTFRCDPISEHNRLYWYRQTLGQGPEFLTYFQNEAQLEKSRLLSDRFSAERPKGSFSTLEIQRTEQGDSAMYLCASSRSGGETQYFGPGTRLLVL.

This clonotype appeared many times. This chain uses TRBV13 with TRBJ2-6; 14 bases are shared with TRBD2. The CDR3 extends over 18 amino acids. Trimming took 5 bases from V and 3 from J; bases not matched to a gene: 6. Germline values: CDR1 PRHDT, CDR2 FYEKMQ (reference sequence). CDR3 sequence (DNA): TGTGCCAGCAGCCGCGGGACTAGCGGGAGTATTGGGGCCAACGTCCTGACTTTC. Encoded protein: CASSRGTSGSIGANVLTF.

In its sample, this clonotype was seen many times. The V and J genes are TRBV20-1 and TRBJ2-7, with 8 bases that match TRBD1. CDR3 length: 15 amino acids. The V gene end was trimmed by 1 base and the J gene end by 0 bases; junction bases not matched to a gene: 5. Germline loops: CDR1 DFQATT, CDR2 SNEGSKA (reference sequence). The CDR3 sequence: CSARARTGSSYEQYF. CDR3 DNA: TGCAGTGCTAGAGCCCGGACAGGGAGCTCCTACGAGCAGTACTTC.

Comment on this clonotype: A read error may be the cause here, since a much bigger clone is one base away. The chain joins TRBV28 to TRBJ2-7, with no clear D. The germline V and J ends were trimmed by 4 bases and 4 bases, with 8 bases remaining between them. Looked up from germline, CDR1 is MDHEN and CDR2 is SYDVKM. This CDR3 comprises 12 residues. The CDR3 reads CASSSPEYEQYF. DNA of the CDR3: TGTGCCAGCAGTTCCCCTGAATACGAGCAGTACTTC.